Listed below are T cell receptor beta chains from one sample, sequenced in a study of memory CD4+ T cells and cytomegalovirus serostatus. Produced via immunoSEQ multiplex PCR; TCRdb's table is partial and in-frame only. The sample has 60,000 to 75,000 clones, roughly 80% seen once. Sequenced input: memory CD4+ T cells from blood. These receptors originate from an adult in good health and CMV-seronegative. Some clones in this sample may be carry-over from other donors' samples. The CDR3 runs from the conserved cysteine through the conserved F or W. The order of the fields is V gene, J gene, CDR3 protein.

v_gene: TRBV10-1; j_gene: TRBJ1-5; CDR3aa: CASSVEGRGSNQPQHF
v_gene: TRBV5-1; j_gene: TRBJ2-1; CDR3aa: CASSPLPGFRGNEQFF
v_gene: TRBV7-9; j_gene: TRBJ1-1; CDR3aa: CASSPWESWGNTEAFF
v_gene: TRBV29-1; j_gene: TRBJ1-1; CDR3aa: CSGRAQPATEAFF
v_gene: TRBV28; j_gene: TRBJ2-6; CDR3aa: CASSRNSGANVLTF
v_gene: TRBV28; j_gene: TRBJ1-1; CDR3aa: CASSFVRNREVWDTEAFF
v_gene: TRBV5-1; j_gene: TRBJ2-3; CDR3aa: CASSLVAGGDTQYF
v_gene: TRBV29-1; j_gene: TRBJ2-7; CDR3aa: CSVGGGSTGEQYF
v_gene: TRBV30; j_gene: TRBJ2-3; CDR3aa: CAWSRAGSSTDTQYF
v_gene: TRBV29-1; j_gene: TRBJ2-7; CDR3aa: CSVGDYEQYF
v_gene: TRBV19; j_gene: TRBJ2-7; CDR3aa: CASSLQGTDSYEQYF
v_gene: TRBV4-2; j_gene: TRBJ2-2; CDR3aa: CASSQDLRGYGTGELFF
v_gene: TRBV5-5; j_gene: TRBJ2-7; CDR3aa: CASSLVLAGPLDEQYF
v_gene: TRBV4-1; j_gene: TRBJ2-6; CDR3aa: CASSHRVPTTGANVLTF
v_gene: TRBV28; j_gene: NA; CDR3aa: CASSFQNYEQYF
v_gene: TRBV18; j_gene: TRBJ2-7; CDR3aa: CASSPTQGYEQYF
v_gene: TRBV7-9; j_gene: TRBJ1-4; CDR3aa: CASSLDGDGHGKLFF
v_gene: TRBV28; j_gene: TRBJ1-1; CDR3aa: CASSPPEGLNTEAFF
v_gene: TRBV4-3; j_gene: TRBJ1-4; CDR3aa: CASSQEPQGSNEKLFF
v_gene: TRBV9; j_gene: TRBJ2-3; CDR3aa: CASSVGGGSSDTQYF
v_gene: TRBV5-1; j_gene: TRBJ2-5; CDR3aa: CASSDLAGELETQYF
v_gene: TRBV5-1; j_gene: TRBJ2-5; CDR3aa: CASSWGDNPGLAGGEQYF
v_gene: TRBV6-6; j_gene: TRBJ1-3; CDR3aa: CASSSGPSSGNTIYF
v_gene: TRBV6-1; j_gene: TRBJ1-3; CDR3aa: CASSEWPGNTIYF
v_gene: TRBV5-8; j_gene: TRBJ2-7; CDR3aa: CASSRVGTGDYEQYF
v_gene: TRBV11-2; j_gene: TRBJ2-1; CDR3aa: CASSLGGRNNEQFF
v_gene: TRBV30; j_gene: TRBJ2-1; CDR3aa: CAWTRAGGIHEQFF
v_gene: TRBV7-9; j_gene: TRBJ1-5; CDR3aa: CASSHDGYDQPQHF
v_gene: TRBV7-9; j_gene: TRBJ2-1; CDR3aa: CASRHSRTSGGDNEQFF
v_gene: TRBV28; j_gene: TRBJ1-1; CDR3aa: CASSLFGRAGNTEAFF
v_gene: TRBV5-1; j_gene: TRBJ2-1; CDR3aa: CASFISYNEQFF
v_gene: TRBV29-1; j_gene: TRBJ2-5; CDR3aa: CSVDIQETQYF
v_gene: TRBV5-1; j_gene: TRBJ2-3; CDR3aa: CASSLEMRAGVMGTDTQYF
v_gene: TRBV11-1; j_gene: TRBJ1-1; CDR3aa: CASSLQGPNTEAFF
v_gene: TRBV30; j_gene: TRBJ2-2; CDR3aa: CARRGPFNTGELFF
v_gene: TRBV28; j_gene: TRBJ2-1; CDR3aa: CASRTGTDYNEQFF
v_gene: TRBV11-2; j_gene: TRBJ2-4; CDR3aa: CASTQQGVQNIQYF
v_gene: TRBV7-2; j_gene: TRBJ2-6; CDR3aa: CATRDITSGANVLTF
v_gene: TRBV10-1; j_gene: TRBJ1-1; CDR3aa: CASKDTGTGGPGTEAFF
v_gene: TRBV11-2; j_gene: TRBJ2-5; CDR3aa: CASSLDGWGETQYF
v_gene: TRBV5-1; j_gene: TRBJ2-7; CDR3aa: CASSSGMATIGTGFSEQYF
v_gene: TRBV18; j_gene: TRBJ2-7; CDR3aa: CASSPRQGGSYEQYF
v_gene: TRBV19; j_gene: TRBJ2-1; CDR3aa: CASSQNMHLFMGLAGGPGHNEQFF
v_gene: TRBV2; j_gene: TRBJ1-1; CDR3aa: CASSKGQGNTEAFF
v_gene: TRBV25-1; j_gene: TRBJ2-5; CDR3aa: CASRANGQETQYF
v_gene: TRBV5-1; j_gene: TRBJ2-3; CDR3aa: CASSEDITDTQYF
v_gene: TRBV5-6; j_gene: TRBJ1-2; CDR3aa: CASSLVRQTYTF
v_gene: TRBV7-2; j_gene: TRBJ1-1; CDR3aa: CASSLWRTTVTEAFF
v_gene: TRBV6-6; j_gene: TRBJ1-4; CDR3aa: CATGAREKLFF
v_gene: TRBV20-1; j_gene: TRBJ2-7; CDR3aa: CSARGFGEQYF
v_gene: TRBV7-2; j_gene: TRBJ2-3; CDR3aa: CASSLDGRGPDTQYF
v_gene: TRBV7-9; j_gene: TRBJ1-1; CDR3aa: CASRKQGVGNTEAFF
v_gene: TRBV30; j_gene: TRBJ2-1; CDR3aa: CALNRGYNEQFF
v_gene: TRBV29-1; j_gene: TRBJ2-5; CDR3aa: CSVASGGEETQYF
v_gene: TRBV4-3; j_gene: TRBJ2-1; CDR3aa: CASSQDWALAGGGGSYNEQFF